Listed below are T cell receptor beta chains from one sample, sequenced in a study of CD8 T cells in ankylosing spondylitis. TCRdb re-called the 5' RACE reads through MiXCR, storing one row per CDR3 protein. The data contain 300,000 to 400,000 distinct CDR3 sequences, roughly 14% of them singletons. Specimen: blood, either unsorted or a sorted T cell fraction (not recorded which). The receptors stem from a male donor with ankylosing spondylitis or in good health (not recorded which). The CDR3 runs from the conserved cysteine through the conserved F or W. A D gene is named only where the DNA matches it firmly. Clone size is not always given. Where it is, it says once, few, many or a class for expanded clones.

TRBV6-5	TRBJ2-2	-	TRBD1	TGTGCCAGCAGTTTAACAGGGGGCCCCGGGGAGCTGTTTTTT	CASSLTGGPGELFF
TRBV5-1	TRBJ2-3	-	-	TGCGCCAGCAGCCCCGGACCGGGGGCAGATACGCAGTATTTT	CASSPGPGADTQYF
TRBV12-3/TRBV12-4	TRBJ2-7	-	TRBD2	TGTGCCAGCAGCTTCTCCCCTATGGCGGGGGGATCCTACGAGCAGTACTTC	CASSFSPMAGGSYEQYF
TRBV4-1	TRBJ2-3	once	-	TGCGCCAGCAGCCAAGATGGAGCGGGCCCCCGAATAGATACGCAGTATTTT	CASSQDGAGPRIDTQYF
TRBV5-6	TRBJ2-3	-	-	TGTGCCAGCAGCCCTGACCAAGCGGGCCCGGGGGATACGCAGTATTTT	CASSPDQAGPGDTQYF
TRBV12-3/TRBV12-4	TRBJ1-2	-	-	TGTGCCAGCACCCCCGGGGGGGCTATCTATGGCTACACCTTC	CASTPGGAIYGYTF
TRBV20-1	TRBJ2-7	-	-	TGCAGTGCCAGTGGGGGGAGCAGTGGCGAGCAGTACTTC	CSASGGSSGEQYF
TRBV7-8	TRBJ2-5	-	TRBD2	TGTGCCAGCAGCCCCAGAGGACTAGCGGGAGCGCGAGAGACCCAGTACTTC	CASSPRGLAGARETQYF
TRBV7-9	TRBJ2-7	-	-	TGTGCCAGCAGAAAACAGGGTGCGAACGAGCAGTACTTC	CASRKQGANEQYF
TRBV20-1	TRBJ1-1	-	TRBD1	TGCAGTGCTTTAGGGACAGCCGAACCAGAGGGGAGAGCTTTCTTT	CSALGTAEPEGRAFF
TRBV5-1	TRBJ2-5	-	-	TGCGCCAGCAGCTGGATTGGTCGTGGACGCCCAGAGACCCAGTACTTC	CASSWIGRGRPETQYF
TRBV12-3/TRBV12-4	TRBJ2-3	many	-	TGTGCCAGCAGGATAAGCACAGATACGCAGTATTTT	CASRISTDTQYF
TRBV10-3	TRBJ2-1	few	-	TGTGCCATCAGTGAGTCGATCTCCTACAATGAGCAGTTCTTC	CAISESISYNEQFF
TRBV28	TRBJ2-7	few	-	TGTGCCGCGGGTCGAATTAACCCCTACGAGCAGTACTTC	CAAGRINPYEQYF
TRBV12-3/TRBV12-4	TRBJ2-1	-	-	TGTGCCAGCAGCGGACGGGCTGAGCAGTTCTTC	CASSGRAEQFF
TRBV5-1	TRBJ2-7	few	-	TGCGCCAGCAGCTTGGACCCCCGGAGCTACGAGCAGTACTTC	CASSLDPRSYEQYF
TRBV5-1	TRBJ2-1	few	-	TGCGCCAGCAGCTTGGATCCCGCGGGCGAGCAGTTCTTC	CASSLDPAGEQFF
TRBV9	TRBJ1-6	-	-	TGTGCCAGCAGCGCCGGGGTCGGATTTAATAATTCACCCCTCCACTTT	CASSAGVGFNNSPLHF
TRBV5-1	TRBJ2-3	few	-	TGCGCCAGCAGCTTAATGTGGGGGGCCGGGGATACGCAGTATTTT	CASSLMWGAGDTQYF
TRBV12-3/TRBV12-4	TRBJ2-1	-	-	TGTGCCAGCCAAAAGCTGAACTACAATGAGCAGTTCTTC	CASQKLNYNEQFF
TRBV4-2	TRBJ2-7	few	-	TGTGCCAGCAGCCAACTCTACAGGGAGGGGCTCGAGCAGTACTTC	CASSQLYREGLEQYF
TRBV27	TRBJ2-1	few	TRBD1	TGTGCCAGCAGCCCACCGATAATGTTTGCAGGGGGAGTAGGCAATGAGCAGTTCTTC	CASSPPIMFAGGVGNEQFF